These 10 T cell receptor beta chains share one sample of origin, sequenced in a study of identical twins. Each CDR3 protein gets one entry after TCRdb re-called the 5' RACE reads with MiXCR. Of 200,000 to 250,000 distinct CDR3 sequences in the sample, roughly 7% were seen once. This sample was shared with a second study, whose subject was yellow fever vaccine responses in identical twins.

What was sequenced was memory (CD45RO+) T cells sorted from blood. All receptors derive from a young woman in good health.

This clonotype occurred many times. The rearrangement uses TRBV24-1 and TRBJ2-1, with 7 bases fitting TRBD2. Germline V gene sequence: CDR1 KGHDR, CDR2 SFDVKD. V trimming: 7 bases; J trimming: 7 bases; junction bases outside the gene matches: 6. CDR3 length: 13 residues. The chain's CDR3 is CATRGGIWNEQFF. In DNA form, the CDR3 reads TGTGCCACCAGGGGGGGGATTTGGAATGAGCAGTTCTTC.

This clonotype was detected many times. V gene TRBV20-1 combines with J gene TRBJ2-5, with D maybe TRBD2 (7 bases). The V gene's germline CDR1 is DFQATT and CDR2 SNEGSKA (reference sequence). The length of the CDR3 is 14 residues. Trimming left V 4 bases short and J 2 bases short, with 14 bases between. CDR3 sequence: CSATWGGQQETQYF. As DNA, the CDR3 is TGCAGTGCTACCTGGGGGGGACAACAAGAGACCCAGTACTTC.

This clonotype came up a few times. V gene TRBV5-1 combines with J gene TRBJ2-7; 9 bases agree with TRBD2. The CDR3 is made up of 16 amino acids. CDR1 and CDR2 (germline): SGHRS, YFSETQ. Trimming at V came to 9 bases and at J to 3 bases, leaving 16 bases not matched to a gene. CDR3 nucleotide sequence: TGCGCCACCACTCTTGGGGGGGCTAGCGGGAACTACGAGCAGTACTTC. Its protein is CATTLGGASGNYEQYF.

The table lists this clonotype with a few counts. The CDR3 spells CAISGMEAQPQHF. In DNA form, the CDR3 reads TGTGCCATCAGTGGAATGGAAGCCCAGCCCCAGCATTTT. This chain connects TRBV10-3 to TRBJ1-5; D is undetermined. Per the germline V gene, CDR1 is ENHRY and CDR2 is SYGVKD. Deletions cut 4 bases from V and 7 bases from J, with 11 bases between. The CDR3 consists of 13 residues.

The rearrangement links TRBV5-1 to TRBJ2-3; the match to TRBD2 covers 7 bases. Trimming cost V 4 bases and J 3 bases; bases outside gene matches: 14. This CDR3 is built from 17 residues. Germline CDR1 reads SGHRS; CDR2 reads YFSETQ. CDR3 loop: CASSPFASGTMTDTQYF. The CDR3 nucleotides read TGCGCCAGCAGCCCCTTCGCTAGCGGTACCATGACAGATACGCAGTATTTT.

This clonotype was seen many times. This rearrangement joins TRBV27 to TRBJ2-7; D is unresolved. The V and J ends lost 6 bases and 2 bases respectively, with 8 bases between them. The CDR3 is made up of 12 amino acids. CDR1 is MNHEY, CDR2 SMNVEV, per germline (reference sequence). CDR3 sequence reads: CASRDYTYEQYF. The DNA for the CDR3 is TGTGCCAGCAGAGATTACACCTACGAGCAGTACTTC.

The chain couples TRBV18 to TRBJ2-2; D not resolved. Germline V CDR1 and CDR2: KGHSH, LQKENI. The CDR3 runs to 17 residues. The V and J ends lost 0 bases and 0 bases respectively, with 11 bases between them. The CDR3 DNA is TGTGCCAGCTCACCACCGGTGGCCAGCGCGAACACCGGGGAGCTGTTTTTT. This translates into CASSPPVASANTGELFF.

The table lists this clonotype with many counts. The chain links TRBV6-5 to TRBJ1-2; maybe TRBD1 (5 bases). The CDR3 has 17 amino acids. Per the germline V gene, CDR1 is MNHEY and CDR2 is SVGAGI. The V end lost 1 base, the J end lost 1 base, and 16 bases lay between the germline ends. For the CDR3, the DNA is TGTGCCAGCAGTTACTTGGGGGGAACTCAGGTTAACTATGGCTACACCTTC. It translates to CASSYLGGTQVNYGYTF.

The chain carries TRBV5-1 and TRBJ2-5; no firm D call. Between the trimmed V and J ends, which lost 0 bases and 5 bases, there was a span of 11 bases. CDR1 SGHRS and CDR2 YFSETQ come from the germline V gene. The CDR3 covers 14 residues. The CDR3 DNA reads as TGCGCCAGCAGCTTGGCCTCAGGCAGCGAGACCCAGTACTTC. Translated, it gives CASSLASGSETQYF.

This clonotype was found a few times. The chain couples TRBV25-1 to TRBJ2-4; D may correspond to TRBD1 or TRBD2 (5 bases each). This CDR3 is 20 amino acids long. Trimming shortened V by 2 bases and J by 0 bases, and 23 bases separated the two germline ends. Germline lookup yields CDR1 MGHDK and CDR2 SYGVNS. The CDR3 spells CASSEAGTTTKGIAKNIQYF. The CDR3 nucleotides read TGTGCCAGCAGTGAAGCAGGGACGACAACTAAAGGGATAGCCAAAAACATTCAGTACTTC.